Listed below are T cell receptor beta chains from one sample, sequenced in a study of blood T cell repertoires in COVID-19. Produced via immunoSEQ multiplex PCR; TCRdb's table is partial and in-frame only. Of roughly 260,000 clones listed, over 75% are singletons. The specimen sequenced was peripheral blood. All receptors come from a woman aged 40 to 49 who had recovered from COVID-19. The CDR3 runs from the conserved cysteine through the conserved F or W. A D gene is named only where the DNA matches it firmly. Size is stated for part of the rows, as once, few or many counts, or as a class when the clone is expanded.

D: TRBD1; J: TRBJ1-2; size: NA; V: TRBV7-9; DNA: TGTGCCAGCAGCCAAGTTGGACAGGGGAACGGCTACACCTTC; CDR3: CASSQVGQGNGYTF
D: TRBD2; J: TRBJ2-1; size: NA; V: TRBV7-3; DNA: TGTGCCAGCAGCTGGGGACTAGCGGGAGCGAATGAGCAGTTCTTC; CDR3: CASSWGLAGANEQFF
D: NA; J: TRBJ1-2; size: NA; V: TRBV15; DNA: TGTGCCACCAGCAGCCGGGACTTTGATGGCTACACCTTC; CDR3: CATSSRDFDGYTF
D: NA; J: TRBJ1-5; size: NA; V: TRBV6-6; DNA: TGTGCCAGCAGTCCCATACAGGCCAATCAGCCCCAGCATTTT; CDR3: CASSPIQANQPQHF
D: NA; J: TRBJ1-2; size: NA; V: TRBV5-1; DNA: TGCGCCAGCGCCCAAAGCGGGACCTCGGGGGGCTACACCTTC; CDR3: CASAQSGTSGGYTF
D: TRBD2; J: TRBJ2-7; size: NA; V: TRBV7-6; DNA: TGTGCCAGCAGCACCGGACTAGCGGGGTCCTACGAGCAGTACTTC; CDR3: CASSTGLAGSYEQYF
D: NA; J: TRBJ2-5; size: NA; V: TRBV3-1/TRBV3-2; DNA: TGTGCCAGCAGCCAAGAGGTTAGTTCGGGAGAGACCCAGTACTTC; CDR3: CASSQEVSSGETQYF
D: NA; J: TRBJ1-1; size: NA; V: TRBV7-2; DNA: TGTGCCAGCAGCTTAGGACATGGGAACACTGAAGCTTTCTTT; CDR3: CASSLGHGNTEAFF
D: NA; J: TRBJ2-7; size: NA; V: TRBV12-3/TRBV12-4; DNA: TGTGCCAGCAGTTTGGGCGGGAAGAGCGAGCAGTACTTC; CDR3: CASSLGGKSEQYF
D: TRBD1; J: TRBJ1-2; size: NA; V: TRBV6-5; DNA: TGTGCCAGCAGCCGACAGGGGAATAACTATGGCTACACCTTC; CDR3: CASSRQGNNYGYTF
D: NA; J: TRBJ1-2; size: NA; V: TRBV7-9; DNA: TGTGCCAGCAGCCCCAAAACAGGGATCTGGGCTAACTATGGCTACACCTTC; CDR3: CASSPKTGIWANYGYTF
D: NA; J: TRBJ1-6; size: NA; V: TRBV19; DNA: TGTGCCAGTAGTATCGGAGACAGGAATAATTCACCCCTCCACTTT; CDR3: CASSIGDRNNSPLHF
D: NA; J: TRBJ1-2; size: once; V: TRBV28; DNA: TGTGCCAGCACCAAGGTCGGGGGGCGGCTTAATGGCTACACCTTC; CDR3: CASTKVGGRLNGYTF
D: NA; J: TRBJ2-7; size: NA; V: TRBV5-1; DNA: TGCGCCAGCAGCTTGGGTGGGAGCTCCTACGAGCAGTACTTC; CDR3: CASSLGGSSYEQYF
D: NA; J: TRBJ2-4; size: NA; V: TRBV11-2; DNA: TGTGCCAGCAGCTCGACAGAGCTAGCCAAAAACATTCAGTACTTC; CDR3: CASSSTELAKNIQYF
D: NA; J: TRBJ1-3; size: NA; V: TRBV15; DNA: TGTGCCACCAGCAGGTTTCACAGCAGCTCTAGAAACACCATATATTTT; CDR3: CATSRFHSSSRNTIYF
D: TRBD1; J: TRBJ1-2; size: once; V: TRBV27; DNA: TGTGCCAGCAGTGGGACCGGGACAGGTTATGGCTACACCTTC; CDR3: CASSGTGTGYGYTF
D: TRBD1; J: TRBJ1-2; size: NA; V: TRBV19; DNA: TGTGCCAGTACGGACAGGGATGTCTACACCTTC; CDR3: CASTDRDVYTF
D: NA; J: TRBJ1-1; size: NA; V: TRBV5-6; DNA: TGTGCCAGCAGCTTGGGGCAGGCGAACACTGAAGCTTTCTTT; CDR3: CASSLGQANTEAFF
D: NA; J: TRBJ1-2; size: NA; V: TRBV19; DNA: TGTGCCAGTAGTATACTTCTGACCCCAGGGGATGGCTACACCTTC; CDR3: CASSILLTPGDGYTF
D: TRBD1; J: TRBJ2-3; size: NA; V: TRBV24-1; DNA: TGTGCCACCAGTGATGCGACAGGGGCTAGCACAGATACGCAGTATTTT; CDR3: CATSDATGASTDTQYF
D: NA; J: TRBJ2-4; size: NA; V: TRBV9; DNA: TGTGCCAGCAGCAGGGGTGACATTCAGTACTTC; CDR3: CASSRGDIQYF
D: NA; J: TRBJ1-1; size: NA; V: TRBV3-1/TRBV3-2; DNA: TGTGCCAGCAGCCCGAATAGTCTCATGAACACTGAAGCTTTCTTT; CDR3: CASSPNSLMNTEAFF
D: NA; J: TRBJ2-7; size: NA; V: TRBV27; DNA: TGTGCCAGCAGCCTAGGGGGGGGTGGCGAGCAGTACTTC; CDR3: CASSLGGGGEQYF
D: NA; J: TRBJ1-1; size: NA; V: TRBV29-1; DNA: TGCAGCGTTACAGGAATGAACACTGAAGCTTTCTTT; CDR3: CSVTGMNTEAFF
D: NA; J: TRBJ2-3; size: NA; V: TRBV29-1; DNA: TGCAGCGTTGAAGCCCCCGCAGATACGCAGTATTTT; CDR3: CSVEAPADTQYF
D: TRBD1; J: TRBJ1-2; size: NA; V: TRBV18; DNA: TGTGCCAGCTCACAGGACAGGGAGTCCTATGGCTACACCTTC; CDR3: CASSQDRESYGYTF
D: NA; J: TRBJ1-2; size: NA; V: TRBV13; DNA: TGTGCCAGCAGCTTATTTGTCGAGGACTATGGCTACACCTTC; CDR3: CASSLFVEDYGYTF
D: NA; J: TRBJ2-7; size: NA; V: TRBV18; DNA: TGTGCCAGCTCACCGGCAGGGATCTCCTACGAGCAGTACTTC; CDR3: CASSPAGISYEQYF
D: NA; J: TRBJ2-2; size: NA; V: TRBV9; DNA: TGTGCCAGCGGGCCGGACAGCAACACCGGGGAGCTGTTTTTT; CDR3: CASGPDSNTGELFF
D: TRBD2; J: TRBJ2-7; size: NA; V: TRBV29-1; DNA: TGCAGCGGGGGGACTAGTTACGAGCAGTACTTC; CDR3: CSGGTSYEQYF
D: TRBD2; J: TRBJ2-1; size: NA; V: TRBV5-6; DNA: TGTGCCAGCACCCTGCTGGTAGCGGGGGGGCATGAGCAGTTCTTC; CDR3: CASTLLVAGGHEQFF
D: NA; J: TRBJ2-1; size: NA; V: TRBV9; DNA: TGTGCCAGCAGCGGAAGCCCTTTCCCCGTCAATGAGCAGTTCTTC; CDR3: CASSGSPFPVNEQFF
D: TRBD1; J: TRBJ2-2; size: NA; V: TRBV11-3; DNA: TGTGCCAGCAGCTTAGGGACAGGGGGCACCGGGGAGCTGTTTTTT; CDR3: CASSLGTGGTGELFF
D: NA; J: TRBJ2-1; size: NA; V: TRBV4-3; DNA: TGCGCCAGCAGCCAACAGATTCGGGGGTACAATGAGCAGTTCTTC; CDR3: CASSQQIRGYNEQFF
D: TRBD1; J: TRBJ1-2; size: NA; V: TRBV27; DNA: TGTGCCAGCAGTCTCGGACAGGGGAAGGACTATGGCTACACCTTC; CDR3: CASSLGQGKDYGYTF
D: NA; J: TRBJ1-1; size: NA; V: TRBV2; DNA: TGTGCCAGCAGGGCTAACGAGCGTCCGAACACTGAAGCTTTCTTT; CDR3: CASRANERPNTEAFF
D: NA; J: TRBJ1-2; size: NA; V: TRBV24-1; DNA: TGTGCCACCAGTGATTTGACAAGTTATGGCTACACCTTC; CDR3: CATSDLTSYGYTF
D: TRBD1; J: TRBJ1-2; size: NA; V: TRBV5-6; DNA: TGTGCCAGCAGCCTACGACAGGGGAACTATGGCTACACCTTC; CDR3: CASSLRQGNYGYTF
D: TRBD2; J: TRBJ2-7; size: NA; V: TRBV11-3; DNA: TGTGCCAGCAGCCCGCTTGGGACTAGGATATCCTACGAGCAGTACTTC; CDR3: CASSPLGTRISYEQYF
D: NA; J: TRBJ1-4; size: NA; V: TRBV28; DNA: TGTGCCAGCAGTCCGTCAACCATCCGGGAAAAACTGTTTTTT; CDR3: CASSPSTIREKLFF
D: TRBD1; J: TRBJ1-5; size: NA; V: TRBV7-8; DNA: TGTGCCAGCAGCGGCCAGGGGGGTGGCAATCAGCCCCAGCATTTT; CDR3: CASSGQGGGNQPQHF
D: TRBD1; J: TRBJ1-2; size: NA; V: TRBV18; DNA: TGTGCCAGCTCTCCAGACAGGGGTACCTATGGCTACACCTTC; CDR3: CASSPDRGTYGYTF
D: TRBD1; J: TRBJ2-7; size: NA; V: TRBV12-5; DNA: TGTGCTAGTGAACCAACAGGGGAGTCCTACGAGCAGTACTTC; CDR3: CASEPTGESYEQYF